The 3 T cell receptor beta chains below were found in one sample sequenced in a study of cytomegalovirus exposure and HLA in healthy donors. The PCR was carried out with 60 Vbeta primers and 13 Jbeta primers. Only in-frame clones appear in the TCRdb table, and some are missing; sequencing was by immunoSEQ multiplex PCR. The sample consists of about 84,000 clones, about 60% of them appearing once. The sequencing sample was made of PBMCs. The receptors shown here come from a woman between 40 and 55 years old in good health and CMV-seropositive.

The CDR3 region is CASSESGREGVSYGYTF. For the CDR3, the DNA is TGTGCCAGCAGTGAGAGTGGAAGAGAGGGAGTAAGCTATGGCTACACCTTC. This chain uses TRBV25-1 with TRBJ1-2; D is ambiguous. This CDR3 comprises 17 residues. V lost 3 bases to trimming and J lost 4 bases, with 21 bases between them. CDR1 is MGHDK and CDR2 is SYGVNS in the germline V gene.

This clone appeared a few times. Written as DNA, the CDR3 is TGTGCCAGCAGTCTATCCACAGGGCCGAACACTGAAGCTTTCTTT. Translated, it gives CASSLSTGPNTEAFF. The rearrangement links TRBV6-5 to TRBJ1-1; possibly TRBD1 for D (6 bases). Trimming shortened V by 5 bases and J by 1 base, and 14 bases separated the two germline ends. Germline CDR1 is MNHEY and CDR2 is SVGAGI. This CDR3 has 15 amino acids.

This clone occurred a few times. This sequence joins TRBV27 and TRBJ1-2; a weak D match, TRBD1 (5 bases). Germline assignment: CDR1 MNHEY and CDR2 SMNVEV (reference sequence). The CDR3 runs to 14 residues. The V end lost 2 bases, the J end lost 1 base, and 8 bases lay between the germline ends. CDR3 in amino acids: CASSLIGGNYGYTF. CDR3 nucleotides: TGTGCCAGCAGTTTAATCGGGGGTAACTATGGCTACACCTTC.